This TCR beta chain appears in the sequencing data of a study of T cells after yellow fever vaccination (dated by TCRdb to between 2017 and 2020). Looking at the study overall: Libraries from fractions with low cell numbers were prepared with the SMART-Seq v4 Ultra Low Input RNA kit. Blood was collected at multiple timepoints before and after primary and secondary immunization, and bulk PBMC replicates and cell subsets were isolated. To follow T-cell clones before and after primary and booster YFV17D yellow fever vaccination, bulk TCR alpha and beta repertoires were sequenced over time. Two healthy male donors made up the cohort, one aged 18 to 29 years and the other aged 30 to 40 years. General findings and caveats noted by the study authors: Computational filtering was needed because FACS-sorted repertoires could contain abundant contaminating clonotypes from the bulk population. After the booster, most clones that had expanded after primary vaccination were detected again (nearly 97% of CD4 and about 88% of CD8), suggesting broad maintenance of memory. Only a couple of donors were included in the study, so the extent to which the findings can be generalized is limited. The secondary T-cell response was weaker than the primary response but faster, peaking on day 5 instead of day 15. A small fraction of clonotypes showed up in both the CD4 and CD8 compartments, probably as a result of convergent recombination.

This clonotype was counted only a few times. Its specific antigen is unknown. The input lacks base qualities; no much larger clone sits a single base away. Interpreted using the paper, the treatment or condition label stands for: live attenuated yellow fever vaccine strain. At each blood-draw timepoint, two biological replicates of bulk PBMCs were obtained. PBMCs were isolated from peripheral blood using a standard Ficoll-Paque protocol. RNA was extracted with TriZol from bulk PBMCs, CD4 and CD8 fractions, and dextramer-positive and dextramer-negative fractions. TCR cDNA was synthesized by 5'RACE template switching, which introduced a universal primer site and unique molecular identifiers. Priming of cDNA synthesis was performed from both the TCR alpha and TCR beta constant segments. Library amplification involved two PCR steps, and the second step added sample barcodes and sequencing adapters. Sequencing of the libraries was done on either Illumina HiSeq 2500 (2x100 bp) or NovaSeq (2x150 bp). As for the original processing: MIGEC handled demultiplexing of reads and collapsing into UMI consensus sequences, while MiXCR performed V(D)J alignment. Vaccine-responding clonotypes were identified with edgeR using replicate PBMC samples, with FDR below 0.01 and a log2 fold change above 5 up to day 15 being required. CD4 or CD8 identity was assigned to each bulk clonotype according to whether the clonotype was present at higher abundance in the sequenced CD4 repertoire or the sequenced CD8 repertoire. TCRdb applied fastp at Q25 and MiXCR to the public reads, then kept only in-frame beta chains. Merged by CDR3 protein, the rows form single entries marked with the most common genes and DNA. These V and J calls rely on TCRdb rather than the paper's analysis. This sample comprises 300,000 to 450,000 distinct CDR3 sequences, about 7.8% of them detected only once. In total, the top ten clones hold 15% to 20% of the sample.

In the germline V gene, CDR1 corresponds to SQVTM and CDR2 to ANQGSEA. V is cut back by 3 bases and J by 4 bases, with 5 bases in the junction unmatched. Including the terminal cysteine and phenylalanine, the CDR3 comprises 14 residues. Only the CDR3 DNA is retained, 42 bases long and in frame from the first base. The V and J segments used are TRBV29-1 and TRBJ2-1, with 8 central nucleotides matching TRBD1. The source material was PBMCs, sampled about 41 days after the first yellow fever vaccination. The TCR sequence derives from a man younger than 35 who received the YFV17D yellow fever vaccine. CDR3 region: CSVDGQGKYNEQFF. The DNA sequence is TGCAGCGTTGACGGACAGGGTAAATACAATGAGCAGTTCTTC.